The 3 T cell receptor beta chains given below trace back to one sample, sequenced in a study of blood T cell repertoires in COVID-19. Data came from immunoSEQ multiplex PCR; TCRdb stores just in-frame clones and leaves some out. The repertoire has over 90,000 clones, around four fifths of them found once; the top ten carry 3.5% to 5.5%. The sequenced material came from peripheral blood. These receptors were taken from a human donor in a cohort sampled during active COVID-19.

The chain links TRBV11-2 to TRBJ2-3; weak D call: TRBD1 (6 bases). The V end lost 3 bases, the J end lost 1 base, and 20 bases lay between the germline ends. There are 18 residues in the CDR3. Germline CDR1 and CDR2: SGHAT and FQNNGV. The CDR3, as DNA: TGTGCCAGCAGCTTTGTGGCAGGGGCTCACAAGGGCACAGATACGCAGTATTTT. Protein product: CASSFVAGAHKGTDTQYF.

The V call is TRBV9, the J call TRBJ2-3; 12 bases align to TRBD2. This CDR3 is built from 17 residues. The ends lost 3 bases at V and 0 bases at J; junction bases unmatched: 5. Per the germline V gene, CDR1 is SGDLS and CDR2 is YYNGEE. As DNA, the CDR3 is TGTGCCAGCAGCGAGAAGACTAGCGGGGGTAGCACAGATACGCAGTATTTT. It codes for CASSEKTSGGSTDTQYF. The whole variable domain, remainder taken from reference TRBV9 and TRBJ2-3, is DSGVTQTPKHLITATGQRVTLRCSPRSGDLSVYWYQQSLDQGLQFLIQYYNGEERAKGNILERFSAQQFPDLHSELNLSSLELGDSALYFCASSEKTSGGSTDTQYFGPGTRLTVL.

V and J are TRBV5-1 and TRBJ1-6; 9 bases line up with TRBD1. The CDR3 is 16 residues long. Germline trimming cut 5 bases from V and 1 base from J; bases unmatched to any gene: 4. Per germline, CDR1 SGHRS and CDR2 YFSETQ. The CDR3 here is CASRSGTGSYNSPLHF. The CDR3 DNA is TGCGCCAGCAGATCCGGGACAGGGTCCTATAATTCACCCCTCCACTTT.